This TCR beta chain was recorded in a study of cytomegalovirus exposure and HLA in healthy donors. General study results and limits: Evidence from a later analysis indicated that most CMV-associated TCR beta chains looked HLA-restricted. In presence/absence analyses, roughly uniform sequencing depth across donors was assumed. In a later analysis, TCR beta V- and J-gene trimming was associated with a missense DCLRE1C variant.

Each donor was nominally healthy when sampled (though unrecorded immune exposures were likely). With 60 Vbeta and 13 Jbeta primers, the PCR was carried out. Data came from immunoSEQ multiplex PCR; TCRdb stores just in-frame clones and leaves some out. In all, the sample yields more than 45,000 clones. By frequency, this clone is medium-sized. The antigen is not known. Per germline, CDR1 LNHDA and CDR2 SQIVND (reference sequence). With 1 base clipped from V and 3 bases from J, the junction kept 3 bases outside the gene matches. The CDR3 is 15 amino acids. Sequencing was carried out using PBMCs. This sequence originates from a woman aged 30 to 39 in good health and CMV-seropositive. This chain uses TRBV19 with TRBJ2-3; 8 nucleotides align to TRBD2. The CDR3 nucleotides read TGTGCCAGTAGTATAGGAGCGGGGGTGACAGATACGCAGTATTTT. Translating it yields CASSIGAGVTDTQYF.